The source of this T cell receptor (beta chain) is a study of T cells after yellow fever vaccination. Study-wide results and limits: There was a small share of clonotypes that showed up in both the CD4 and CD8 compartments.

Production of TCR cDNA was by 5'RACE template switching, which also added a universal primer site and UMIs. Via MiXCR, TCRdb re-called the 5' RACE reads, giving one row per CDR3 protein. Of fewer than 450,000 distinct CDR3 sequences in the sample, under 14% were seen once. Details on this clonotype: Its matching antigen is unknown.

Germline CDR1 reads SGHVS; CDR2 reads FQNEAQ. Deletions cut 6 bases from V and 5 bases from J, with 13 bases between. This CDR3 has 14 residues. The source was PBMCs, collected on the day of the first yellow fever vaccination. This TCR was recovered from a man younger than 35 who received the YFV17D yellow fever vaccine. This chain joins TRBV7-8 and TRBJ2-2; D unresolved. The CDR3: CASRDHLGTGELFF. For the CDR3, the DNA is TGTGCCAGCAGAGACCACCTAGGAACCGGGGAGCTGTTTTTT. Variable domain in full (rest from reference TRBV7-8 and TRBJ2-2): GAGVSQSPRYKVAKRGQDVALRCDPISGHVSLFWYQQALGQGPEFLTYFQNEAQLDKSGLPSDRFFAERPEGSVSTLKIQRTQQEDSAVYLCASRDHLGTGELFFGEGSRLTVL.